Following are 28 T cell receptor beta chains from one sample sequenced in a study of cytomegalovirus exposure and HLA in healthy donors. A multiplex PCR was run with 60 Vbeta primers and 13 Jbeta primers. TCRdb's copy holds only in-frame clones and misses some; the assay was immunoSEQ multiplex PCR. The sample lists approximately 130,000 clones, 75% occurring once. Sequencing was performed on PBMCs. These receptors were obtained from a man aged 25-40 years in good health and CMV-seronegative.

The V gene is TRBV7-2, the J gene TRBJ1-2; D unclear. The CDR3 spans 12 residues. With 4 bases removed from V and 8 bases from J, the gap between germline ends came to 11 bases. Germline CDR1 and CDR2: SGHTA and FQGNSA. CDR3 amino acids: CASSSRGRGYTF. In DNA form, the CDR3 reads TGTGCCAGCAGCTCGAGAGGGCGCGGCTACACCTTC.

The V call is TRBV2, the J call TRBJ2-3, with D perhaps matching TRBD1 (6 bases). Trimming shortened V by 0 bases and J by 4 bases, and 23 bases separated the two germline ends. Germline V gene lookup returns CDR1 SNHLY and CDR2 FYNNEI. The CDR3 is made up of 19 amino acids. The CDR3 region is CASSEALRGTSKVADTQYF. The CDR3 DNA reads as TGTGCCAGCAGTGAAGCGCTTAGGGGGACGTCTAAGGTGGCAGATACGCAGTATTTT.

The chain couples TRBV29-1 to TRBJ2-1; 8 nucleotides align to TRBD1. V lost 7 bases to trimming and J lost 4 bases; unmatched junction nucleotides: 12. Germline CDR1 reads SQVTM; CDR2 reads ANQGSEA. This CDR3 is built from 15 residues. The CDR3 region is CSATGDRPTYNEQFF. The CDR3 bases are TGCAGCGCTACCGGGGACAGGCCCACTTACAATGAGCAGTTCTTC.

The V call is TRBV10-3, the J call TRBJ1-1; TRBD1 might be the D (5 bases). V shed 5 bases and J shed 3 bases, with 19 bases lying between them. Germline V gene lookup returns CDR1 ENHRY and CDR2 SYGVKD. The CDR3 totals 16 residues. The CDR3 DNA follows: TGTGCCATCAGTCTAAGTGATACGGGGGAATACACTGAAGCTTTCTTT. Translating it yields CAISLSDTGEYTEAFF.

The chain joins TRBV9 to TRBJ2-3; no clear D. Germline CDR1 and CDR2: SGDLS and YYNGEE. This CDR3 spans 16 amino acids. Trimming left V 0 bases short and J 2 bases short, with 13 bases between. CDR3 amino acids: CASSVGQNTYTDTQYF. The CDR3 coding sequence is TGTGCCAGCAGCGTAGGGCAGAACACATACACAGATACGCAGTATTTT. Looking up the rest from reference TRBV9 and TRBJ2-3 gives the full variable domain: DSGVTQTPKHLITATGQRVTLRCSPRSGDLSVYWYQQSLDQGLQFLIQYYNGEERAKGNILERFSAQQFPDLHSELNLSSLELGDSALYFCASSVGQNTYTDTQYFGPGTRLTVL.

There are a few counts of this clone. For the CDR3, the DNA is TGTGCCAGCAGTTTATCGCCAGGGGTAGACTATGGCTACACCTTC. Its translation is CASSLSPGVDYGYTF. The chain is built from TRBV27 and TRBJ1-2, with TRBD1 as a possible D gene (6 bases). Germline loops: CDR1 MNHEY, CDR2 SMNVEV (reference sequence). The length of the CDR3 is 15 residues. The V end lost 0 bases, the J end lost 3 bases, and 11 bases lay between the germline ends.

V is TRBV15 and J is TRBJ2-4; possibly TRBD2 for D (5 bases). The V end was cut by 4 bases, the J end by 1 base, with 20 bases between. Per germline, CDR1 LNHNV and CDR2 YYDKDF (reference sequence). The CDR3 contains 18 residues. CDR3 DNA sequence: TGTGCCACCAGCACCCTATCTTGGGAGAGTGGGGCCAAAAACATTCAGTACTTC. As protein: CATSTLSWESGAKNIQYF.

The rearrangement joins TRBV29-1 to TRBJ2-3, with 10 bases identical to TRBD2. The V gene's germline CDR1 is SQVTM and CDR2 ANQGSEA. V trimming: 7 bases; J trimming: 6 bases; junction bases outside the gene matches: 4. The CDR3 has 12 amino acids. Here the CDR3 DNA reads TGCAGCGGGGGACTAGCGAGGGATACGCAGTATTTT. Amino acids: CSGGLARDTQYF.

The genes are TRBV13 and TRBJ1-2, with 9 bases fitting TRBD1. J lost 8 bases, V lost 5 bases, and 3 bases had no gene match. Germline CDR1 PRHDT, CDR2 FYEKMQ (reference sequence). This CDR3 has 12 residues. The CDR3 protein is CASSTGGGGYTF. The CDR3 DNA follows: TGTGCCAGCAGCACAGGGGGCGGAGGCTACACCTTC.

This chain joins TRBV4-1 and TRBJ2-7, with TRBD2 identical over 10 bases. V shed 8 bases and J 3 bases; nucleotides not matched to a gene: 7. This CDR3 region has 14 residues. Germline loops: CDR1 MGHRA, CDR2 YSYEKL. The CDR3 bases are TGCGCCAGCGGACCGGGACTAGCGAACTACGAGCAGTACTTC. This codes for CASGPGLANYEQYF.

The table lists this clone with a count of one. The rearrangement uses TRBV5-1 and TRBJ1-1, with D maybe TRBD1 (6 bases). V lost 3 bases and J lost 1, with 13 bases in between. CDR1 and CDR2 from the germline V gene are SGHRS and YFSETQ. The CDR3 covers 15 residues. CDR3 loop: CASSSRGDKNTEAFF. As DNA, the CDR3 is TGCGCCAGCAGCTCCCGAGGGGACAAGAACACTGAAGCTTTCTTT.

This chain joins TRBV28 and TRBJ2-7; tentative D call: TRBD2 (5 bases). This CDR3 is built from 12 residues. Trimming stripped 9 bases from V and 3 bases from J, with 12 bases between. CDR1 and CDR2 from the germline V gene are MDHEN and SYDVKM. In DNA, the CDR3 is TGTGCCAGTATCGGGAATCGCTACGAGCAGTACTTC. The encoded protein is CASIGNRYEQYF.

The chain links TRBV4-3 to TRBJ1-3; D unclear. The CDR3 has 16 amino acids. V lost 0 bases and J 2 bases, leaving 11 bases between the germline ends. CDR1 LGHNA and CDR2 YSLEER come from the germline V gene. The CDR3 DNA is TGCGCCAGCAGCCAAGACCCTAGGAATCCTGGAAACACCATATATTTT. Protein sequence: CASSQDPRNPGNTIYF.

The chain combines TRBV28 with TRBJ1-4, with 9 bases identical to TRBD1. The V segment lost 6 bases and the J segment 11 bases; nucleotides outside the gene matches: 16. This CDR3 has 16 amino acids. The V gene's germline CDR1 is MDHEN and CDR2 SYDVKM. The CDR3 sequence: CASSVGTGTGMRKLFF. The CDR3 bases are TGTGCCAGCAGCGTTGGTACCGGGACAGGGATGAGGAAACTGTTTTTT. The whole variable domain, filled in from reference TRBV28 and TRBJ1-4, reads DVKVTQSSRYLVKRTGEKVFLECVQDMDHENMFWYRQDPGLGLRLIYFSYDVKMKEKGDIPEGYSVSREKKERFSLILESASTNQTSMYLCASSVGTGTGMRKLFFGSGTQLSVL.

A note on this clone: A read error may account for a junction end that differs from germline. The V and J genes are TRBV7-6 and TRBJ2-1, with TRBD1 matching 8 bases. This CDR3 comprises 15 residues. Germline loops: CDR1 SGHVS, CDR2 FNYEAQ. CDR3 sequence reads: CASGFGQGSYNEQFF. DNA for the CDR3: TGTGCCAGCGGCTTCGGACAGGGCTCCTACAATGAGCAGTTCTTC.

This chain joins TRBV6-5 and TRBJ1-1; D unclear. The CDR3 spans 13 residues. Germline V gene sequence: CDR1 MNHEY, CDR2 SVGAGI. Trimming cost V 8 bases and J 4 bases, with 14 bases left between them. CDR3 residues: CASAGTPGTEAFF. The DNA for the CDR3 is TGTGCCAGCGCGGGAACCCCGGGCACTGAAGCTTTCTTT.

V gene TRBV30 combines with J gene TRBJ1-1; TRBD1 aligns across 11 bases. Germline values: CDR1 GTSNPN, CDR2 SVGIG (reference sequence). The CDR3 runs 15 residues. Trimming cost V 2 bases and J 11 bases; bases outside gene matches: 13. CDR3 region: CAWSWAPGQGVGAFF. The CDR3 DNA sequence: TGTGCCTGGAGTTGGGCCCCGGGACAGGGGGTTGGGGCTTTCTTT.

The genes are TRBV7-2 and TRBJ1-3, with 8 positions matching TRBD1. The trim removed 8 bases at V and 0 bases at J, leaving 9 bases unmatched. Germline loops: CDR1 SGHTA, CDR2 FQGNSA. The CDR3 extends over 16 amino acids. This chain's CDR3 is CASHPGGPRSGNTIYF. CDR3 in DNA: TGTGCCAGCCACCCAGGGGGCCCACGCTCTGGAAACACCATATATTTT.

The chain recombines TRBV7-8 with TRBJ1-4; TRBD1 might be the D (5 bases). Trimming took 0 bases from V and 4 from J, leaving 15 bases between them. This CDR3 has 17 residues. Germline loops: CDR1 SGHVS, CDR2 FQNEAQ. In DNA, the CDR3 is TGTGCCAGCAGCTTAGCGGCGTGGACAAGGGGTAATGAAAAACTGTTTTTT. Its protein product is CASSLAAWTRGNEKLFF.

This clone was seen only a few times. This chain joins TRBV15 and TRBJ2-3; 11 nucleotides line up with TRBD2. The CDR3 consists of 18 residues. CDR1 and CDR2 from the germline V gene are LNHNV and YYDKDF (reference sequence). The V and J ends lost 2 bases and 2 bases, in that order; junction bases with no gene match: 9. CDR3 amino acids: CATSRQLLAGAVTDTQYF. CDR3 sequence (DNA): TGTGCCACCAGCAGACAATTACTAGCGGGGGCGGTCACAGATACGCAGTATTTT.

Here the CDR3 DNA reads TGTGCCAGCAGCCAAGGGGACAGGTCGTGGCCCCAAGAGACCCAGTACTTC. This gives the protein CASSQGDRSWPQETQYF. This sequence joins TRBV14 and TRBJ2-5; TRBD1 matches at 8 bases. V lost 1 base, J lost 1 base, and 8 bases stayed unmatched. CDR1 SGHDN and CDR2 FVKESK come from the germline V gene. This CDR3 comprises 17 residues.

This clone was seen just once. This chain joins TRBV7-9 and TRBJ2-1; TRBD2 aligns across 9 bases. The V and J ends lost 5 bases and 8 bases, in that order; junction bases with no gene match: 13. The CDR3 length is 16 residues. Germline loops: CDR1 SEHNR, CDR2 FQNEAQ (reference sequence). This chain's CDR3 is CASSTRLAALLHEQFF. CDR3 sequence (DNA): TGTGCCAGCAGCACCAGACTAGCGGCCCTTCTCCATGAGCAGTTCTTC.

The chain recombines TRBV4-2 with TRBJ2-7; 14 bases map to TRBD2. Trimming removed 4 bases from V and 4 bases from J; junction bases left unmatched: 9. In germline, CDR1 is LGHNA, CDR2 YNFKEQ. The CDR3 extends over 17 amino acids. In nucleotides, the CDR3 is TGTGCCAGCAGCCCCCCGGGGACTAGCGGGAGAAATTACGAGCAGTACTTC. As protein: CASSPPGTSGRNYEQYF.

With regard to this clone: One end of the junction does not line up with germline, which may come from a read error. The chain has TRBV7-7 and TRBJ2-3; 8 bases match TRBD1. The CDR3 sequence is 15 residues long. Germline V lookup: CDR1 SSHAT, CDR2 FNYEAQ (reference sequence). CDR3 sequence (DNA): TGTGCTAGCAGCGCCGGGACAGGACCCACAGATACGCAGTATTTT. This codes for CASSAGTGPTDTQYF. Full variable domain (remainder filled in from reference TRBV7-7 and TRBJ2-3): GAGVSQSPRYKVTKRGQDVTLRCDPISSHATLYWYQQALGQGPEFLTYFNYEAQPDKSGLPSDRFSAERPEGSISTLTIQRTEQRDSAMYRCASSAGTGPTDTQYFGPGTRLTVL.

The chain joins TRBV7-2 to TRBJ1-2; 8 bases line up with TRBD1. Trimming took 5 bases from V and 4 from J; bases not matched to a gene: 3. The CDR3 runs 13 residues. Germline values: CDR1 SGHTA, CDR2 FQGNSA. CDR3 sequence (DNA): TGTGCCAGCAGCCTCGGGACAGGCTATGGCTACACCTTC. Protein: CASSLGTGYGYTF.

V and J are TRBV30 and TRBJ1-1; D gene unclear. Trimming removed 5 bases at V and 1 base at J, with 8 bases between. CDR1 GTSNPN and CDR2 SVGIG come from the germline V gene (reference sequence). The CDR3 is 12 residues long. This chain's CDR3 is CAWDLGNTEAFF. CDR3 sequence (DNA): TGTGCCTGGGACTTAGGGAACACTGAAGCTTTCTTT. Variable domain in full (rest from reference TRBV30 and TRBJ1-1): SQTIHQWPATLVQPVGSPLSLECTVEGTSNPNLYWYRQAAGRGLQLLFYSVGIGQISSEVPQNLSASRPQDRQFILSSKKLLLSDSGFYLCAWDLGNTEAFFGQGTRLTVV.

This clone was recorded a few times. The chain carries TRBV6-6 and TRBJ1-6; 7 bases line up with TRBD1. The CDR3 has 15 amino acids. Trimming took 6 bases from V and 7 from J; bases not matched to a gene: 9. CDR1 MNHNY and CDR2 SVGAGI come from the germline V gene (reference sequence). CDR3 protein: CASRSPGQLNSPLHF. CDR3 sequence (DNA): TGTGCCAGCAGATCACCGGGACAGTTGAATTCACCCCTCCACTTT.

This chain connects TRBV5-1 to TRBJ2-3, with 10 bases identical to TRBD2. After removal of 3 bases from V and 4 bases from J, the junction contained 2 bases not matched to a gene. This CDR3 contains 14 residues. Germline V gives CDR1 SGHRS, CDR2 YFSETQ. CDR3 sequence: CASSWGLASDTQYF. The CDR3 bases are TGCGCCAGCAGCTGGGGACTAGCGTCAGATACGCAGTATTTT.